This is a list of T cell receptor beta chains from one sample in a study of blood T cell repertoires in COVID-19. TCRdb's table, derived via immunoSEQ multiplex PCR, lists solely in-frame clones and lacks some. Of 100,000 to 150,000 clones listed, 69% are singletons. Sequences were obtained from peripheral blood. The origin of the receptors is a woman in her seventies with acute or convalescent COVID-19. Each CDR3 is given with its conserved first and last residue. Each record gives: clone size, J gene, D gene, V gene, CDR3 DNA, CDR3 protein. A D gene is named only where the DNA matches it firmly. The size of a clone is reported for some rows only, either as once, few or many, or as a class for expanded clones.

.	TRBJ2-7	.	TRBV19	TGTGCCAGTAGTTCTAGGACAGACTCCTACGAGCAGTACTTC	CASSSRTDSYEQYF
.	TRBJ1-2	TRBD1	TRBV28	TGTGCCAGCAGAGCCGACAGGGTCTATGGCTACACCTTC	CASRADRVYGYTF
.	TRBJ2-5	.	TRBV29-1	TGCAGCGTTGACAGGGCGGAGACCCAGTACTTC	CSVDRAETQYF
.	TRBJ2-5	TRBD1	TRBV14	TGTGCCAGCAGCCTCCGGGACAGGGAAGAGACCCAGTACTTC	CASSLRDREETQYF
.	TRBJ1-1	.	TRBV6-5	TGTGCCAGCAATCGCCTCCGGGGGACGAACACTGAAGCTTTCTTT	CASNRLRGTNTEAFF
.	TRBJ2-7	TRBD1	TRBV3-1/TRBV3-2	TGTGCCAGCAGCCACACGACTCGGACAGGCGAGCAGTACTTC	CASSHTTRTGEQYF
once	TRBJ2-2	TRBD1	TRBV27	TGTGCCAGCAGATGGACAGGTACCACCGGGGAGCTGTTTTTT	CASRWTGTTGELFF
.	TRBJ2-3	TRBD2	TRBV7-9	TGTGCCAGCAGCGTCCACGTACAAAGCGGGAAATCAGATACGCAGTATTTT	CASSVHVQSGKSDTQYF
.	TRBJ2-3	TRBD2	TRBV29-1	TGCAGCGTTGCATGGGCGGGAGAGTTCCCAGATACGCAGTATTTT	CSVAWAGEFPDTQYF
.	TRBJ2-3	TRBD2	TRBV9	TGTGCCAGCAGCGTCCTCGGACTAGATGGCACAGATACGCAGTATTTT	CASSVLGLDGTDTQYF
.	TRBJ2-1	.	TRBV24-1	TGTGCCACCCGAACGACAGGTAATGATGAGCAGTTCTTC	CATRTTGNDEQFF
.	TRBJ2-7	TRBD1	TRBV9	TGTGCCAGCAGCGTTTCGGGACAGGGATACGAGCAGTACTTC	CASSVSGQGYEQYF
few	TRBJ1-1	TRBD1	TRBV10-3	TGTGCCATCAGTGAGTCATGGACAACAGGGGACACTGAAGCTTTCTTT	CAISESWTTGDTEAFF
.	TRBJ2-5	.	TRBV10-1	TGCGCCAGCAGTGAGTCCACAGGGGGGGTGAAGACCCAGTACTTC	CASSESTGGVKTQYF
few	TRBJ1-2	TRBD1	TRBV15	TGTGCCACCAGCAGAGCATCGACAGGGGCACAGGGCTACACCTTC	CATSRASTGAQGYTF
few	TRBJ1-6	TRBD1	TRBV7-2	TGTGCCAGCAGCTCACGTAATCCGGGACAGGGTAATTCACCCCTCCACTTT	CASSSRNPGQGNSPLHF
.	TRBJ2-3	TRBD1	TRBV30	TGTGCCTGGAGTGTTGACAGGGGGGCAGATACGCAGTATTTT	CAWSVDRGADTQYF
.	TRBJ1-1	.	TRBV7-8	TGTGCCAGCAGCCCCCAGGGGATGAACACTGAAGCTTTCTTT	CASSPQGMNTEAFF
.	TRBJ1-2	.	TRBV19	TGTGCCAGTAGCGTCTCATCTGGGGGCCCCTATGGCTACACCTTC	CASSVSSGGPYGYTF
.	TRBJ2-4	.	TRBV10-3	TGTGCCATCAGTGTGAGTCGACTAGTTGCGGGCCCTCAAGCCAAAAACATTCAGTACTTC	CAISVSRLVAGPQAKNIQYF
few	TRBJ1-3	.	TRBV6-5	TGTGCCAGCAGGCGGGGGGAGGCCATATATTTT	CASRRGEAIYF
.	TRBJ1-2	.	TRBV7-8	TGTGCCAGCGGCAGGGGTAACTATGGCTACACCTTC	CASGRGNYGYTF
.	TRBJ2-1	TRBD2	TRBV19	TGTGCCAGTAGTATCCTTAGCGGGGACGCTGAGCAGTTCTTC	CASSILSGDAEQFF
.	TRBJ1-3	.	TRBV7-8	TGTGCCAGCAGCTACCGGGGAAACACCATATATTTT	CASSYRGNTIYF
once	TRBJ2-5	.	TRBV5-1	TGCGCCAGCAGCTTGCAGGGGCTCAAAGAGACCCAGTACTTC	CASSLQGLKETQYF
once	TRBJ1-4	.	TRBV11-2	TGTGCCAGCAGCCAGGGTCTAGGGGTCGAAAAACTGTTTTTT	CASSQGLGVEKLFF
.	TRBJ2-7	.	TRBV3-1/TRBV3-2	TGTGCCAGCAGCCCCCAACGGCTAGCCCCCTACGAGCAGTACTTC	CASSPQRLAPYEQYF
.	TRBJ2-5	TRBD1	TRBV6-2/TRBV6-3	TGTGCCAGCAGCCTACGTCCGGGACAGGGTGGAGAGACCCAGTACTTC	CASSLRPGQGGETQYF
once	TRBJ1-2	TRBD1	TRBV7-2	TGTGCCAGCAGCTTACGGACAGGGGGAAGAGATGGCTACACCTTC	CASSLRTGGRDGYTF
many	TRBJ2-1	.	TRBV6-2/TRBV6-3	TGTGCCAGCAGTGGGAGGAATGAGCAGTTCTTC	CASSGRNEQFF
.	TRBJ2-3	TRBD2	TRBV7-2	TGTGCCAGCAGCCCGAGGACTAGCGGGAGTCCCCAGTATTTT	CASSPRTSGSPQYF
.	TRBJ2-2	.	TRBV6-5	TGTGCCAGCACCATAACTCGTTTAGAATCCGGGGAGCTGTTTTTT	CASTITRLESGELFF
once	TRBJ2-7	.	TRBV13	TGTGCCAGCAGCTTAGGAGAGTACGAGCAGTACTTC	CASSLGEYEQYF
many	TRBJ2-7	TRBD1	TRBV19	TGTGCCAGTAGCCGGGACAGCGGCTCCTACGAGCAGTACTTC	CASSRDSGSYEQYF
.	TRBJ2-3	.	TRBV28	TGTGCCAGCAGTGAGACTAGTTTCTATACGCAGTATTTT	CASSETSFYTQYF